These 7 T cell receptor beta chains came from one sample sequenced in a study of sequential checkpoint blockade in melanoma. Treatment denoted: randomized to nivolumab then ipilimumab (arm A) or the reverse (arm B). TCRdb keeps only in-frame clones here, not all; method: immunoSEQ multiplex PCR. The profile covers 16,000 or so clones, with 85% to 95% appearing a single time and 24% taken by the ten largest. Sample: CD8+ T cells sorted from blood (inferred from file names), taken from a patient given nivolumab and ipilimumab in sequence. These receptors originate from a human donor with melanoma.

CDR3 sequence: CASSLAGDSYEQYV. DNA of the CDR3: TGTGCCAGCAGCTTAGCAGGGGACAGCTACGAGCAGTACGTC. The gene calls are TRBV7-6 and TRBJ2-7; TRBD1 agrees at 7 bases. The CDR3 runs to 14 residues. Unmatched junction bases numbered 2, after V lost 0 bases and J lost 3 bases. Looked up from germline, CDR1 is SGHVS and CDR2 is FNYEAQ.

This chain joins TRBV5-4 and TRBJ1-2; perhaps TRBD1 as D (6 bases). V gave up 4 bases and J gave up 8 bases, with 15 bases separating them. This CDR3 has 13 amino acids. Germline V gives CDR1 SGHNT, CDR2 YYREEE (reference sequence). The CDR3: CASSLVQGFGYTF. The CDR3 nucleotides are TGTGCCAGCAGCCTGGTACAGGGTTTCGGCTACACCTTC.

The V and J genes are TRBV6-5 and TRBJ2-1; tentative D call: TRBD2 (7 bases). This CDR3 contains 15 residues. Trimming cost V 6 bases and J 7 bases, with 19 bases left between them. CDR1 is MNHEY and CDR2 is SVGAGI in the germline V gene. CDR3 in DNA: TGTGCCAGCAGACCCACGCGGGGGCTGAGAAATGAGCAGTTCTTC. It specifies CASRPTRGLRNEQFF.

This chain connects TRBV11-1 to TRBJ2-7, with 8 bases matching TRBD2. Germline V gene data show CDR1 as SGHAT and CDR2 as FQDESV (reference sequence). The CDR3 runs 15 residues. V was pared by 5 bases and J by 6 bases, with 12 bases of the junction left unmatched. The CDR3 protein is CASSPSGGALGEQYV. The CDR3, as DNA: TGTGCCAGCAGCCCCTCGGGAGGGGCCCTTGGCGAGCAGTACGTC.

V usage is TRBV11-2 and J usage is TRBJ1-2; a possible D gene is TRBD1 (5 bases). The V end was cut by 1 base, the J end by 3 bases, with 12 bases between. This CDR3 is built from 15 residues. The germline gives CDR1 SGHAT, CDR2 FQNNGV. The CDR3 sequence: CASSLALGRDYGYTF. The DNA of the CDR3 is TGTGCCAGCAGCTTAGCTTTGGGCAGGGACTATGGCTACACCTTC.

As to this clone: Other DNA sequences within the sample encode an identical CDR3. The V gene is TRBV9, the J gene TRBJ2-7; 9 bases map to TRBD1. Germline assignment: CDR1 SGDLS and CDR2 YYNGEE. The CDR3 spans 14 residues. The junction had 5 bases not matched to a gene; V was cut back by 3 bases and J by 4 bases. The CDR3 DNA reads as TGTGCCAGCAGCGCCGGGACAGGGCTTTACGAGCAGTACTTC. It translates to CASSAGTGLYEQYF.

This rearrangement joins TRBV9 to TRBJ2-5, with 7 bases aligning to TRBD2. The J call may be faulty, since TRBJ2-7 better matches the DNA end. There are 14 residues in the CDR3. Germline lookup yields CDR1 SGDLS and CDR2 YYNGEE. The CDR3 sequence: CASSRGGSSYEQYF. The CDR3, as DNA: TGTGCCAGCAGCCGCGGCGGGAGCTCCTACGAGCAGTACTTC.